Below are 26 T cell receptor beta chains sequenced from a single sample in a study of blood T cell repertoires in COVID-19. The repertoire was sequenced with immunoSEQ multiplex PCR; TCRdb's copy has only in-frame clones and lacks some. Of about 170,000 clones listed, roughly 91% were seen once; the top ten hold roughly 2%. Sequencing used peripheral blood. These receptors all stem from a man aged 50 to 59 who had recovered from COVID-19.

The V call is TRBV20-1, the J call TRBJ2-7; D is unresolved. Germline V gives CDR1 DFQATT, CDR2 SNEGSKA (reference sequence). Between the trimmed V and J ends, which lost 5 bases and 1 base, there was a span of 6 bases. The CDR3 has 11 amino acids. The CDR3 region has the DNA TGCAGTGCTCAACTGTCCTACGAGCAGTACTTC. Protein product: CSAQLSYEQYF.

The chain recombines TRBV6-5 with TRBJ2-1; 7 positions match TRBD2. Germline V gives CDR1 MNHEY, CDR2 SVGAGI. The CDR3 length is 15 residues. Unmatched junction bases numbered 12, after V lost 6 bases and J lost 7 bases. CDR3 residues: CASSKLAGVRNEQFF. The CDR3 DNA is TGTGCCAGCAGCAAACTGGCGGGAGTGAGAAATGAGCAGTTCTTC.

The chain combines TRBV19 with TRBJ2-2; D may be TRBD2 (5 bases). This CDR3 has 13 amino acids. Germline V gives CDR1 LNHDA, CDR2 SQIVND (reference sequence). V was cut by 3 bases and J by 5 bases, with 7 bases left in between. The CDR3 here is CASSISGTGELFF. CDR3 DNA sequence: TGTGCCAGTAGTATTTCGGGGACCGGGGAGCTGTTTTTT.

This chain connects TRBV3-1 (or the pseudogene TRBV3-2) to TRBJ2-5, with unresolved D. With 4 bases removed from V and 1 base from J, the gap between germline ends came to 7 bases. This CDR3 spans 13 amino acids. CDR1 and CDR2 (germline): LGHDT, YNNKEL (reference sequence). CDR3 in amino acids: CASSRALQETQYF. CDR3 in DNA: TGTGCCAGCAGCCGTGCACTCCAAGAGACCCAGTACTTC.

V usage is TRBV4-3 and J usage is TRBJ2-2; 10 positions agree with TRBD1. Germline CDR1 LGHNA, CDR2 YSLEER. Trimming removed 4 bases from V and 5 bases from J; junction bases left unmatched: 4. The CDR3 totals 15 residues. CDR3 in amino acids: CASSPWTGGTGELFF. Written as DNA, the CDR3 is TGCGCCAGCAGCCCTTGGACAGGGGGAACCGGGGAGCTGTTTTTT.

The chain employs TRBV19 and TRBJ2-3, with D perhaps TRBD1 (5 bases). V dropped 6 bases and J dropped 2 bases, with 9 bases sitting between them. The germline gives CDR1 LNHDA, CDR2 SQIVND (reference sequence). This CDR3 contains 13 residues. CDR3 sequence: CASRGQPTDTQYF. CDR3 DNA: TGTGCCAGTAGGGGGCAGCCCACAGATACGCAGTATTTT.

CDR3 bases: TGCAGCGTCAGACAGGGGACGGATTCACCCCTCCACTTT. Translated: CSVRQGTDSPLHF. The chain uses TRBV29-1 and TRBJ1-6, with 8 bases that match TRBD1. With 6 bases clipped from V and 8 bases from J, the junction kept 6 bases outside the gene matches. This CDR3 has 13 residues. From germline, CDR1 is SQVTM and CDR2 ANQGSEA. Using reference TRBV29-1 and TRBJ1-6 for the parts outside the CDR3, the full variable domain is SAVISQKPSRDICQRGTSLTIQCQVDSQVTMMFWYRQQPGQSLTLIATANQGSEATYESGFVIDKFPISRPNLTFSTLTVSNMSPEDSSIYLCSVRQGTDSPLHFGNGTRLTVT.

A note on this clone: Within the sample, other DNA sequences also encode this same CDR3. The V gene is TRBV6-2 or TRBV6-3, the J gene TRBJ2-7; a weak D match, TRBD1 (6 bases). V shed 2 bases and J shed 4 bases, with 12 bases lying between them. CDR1 and CDR2 (germline): MNHEY, SVGEGT. This CDR3 has 14 residues. The CDR3 loop reads CASSYGGASYEQYF. CDR3 DNA sequence: TGTGCCAGCAGTTACGGGGGCGCGTCTTACGAGCAGTACTTC.

This clone appeared once. The chain recombines TRBV7-2 with TRBJ2-3, with 7 bases lining up with TRBD2. V trimming: 4 bases; J trimming: 6 bases; junction bases outside the gene matches: 7. The length of the CDR3 is 14 residues. Germline lookup yields CDR1 SGHTA and CDR2 FQGNSA. The CDR3 DNA reads as TGTGCCAGCAGCTGGGCTAGCGGCGGGGATACGCAGTATTTT. Its protein product is CASSWASGGDTQYF.

The chain employs TRBV6-5 and TRBJ1-5; 8 bases fit TRBD1. The CDR3 sequence is 14 residues long. Trimming took 4 bases from V and 4 from J; bases not matched to a gene: 3. Germline CDR1 and CDR2: MNHEY and SVGAGI. DNA of the CDR3: TGTGCCAGCAGTTCAGGGGGCCCTAATCAGCCCCAGCATTTT. Protein sequence: CASSSGGPNQPQHF.

The gene calls are TRBV19 and TRBJ1-4, with 9 positions matching TRBD1. Per germline, CDR1 LNHDA and CDR2 SQIVND (reference sequence). The CDR3 totals 14 residues. Trimming cost V 6 bases and J 6 bases; bases outside gene matches: 5. In nucleotides, the CDR3 is TGTGCCAGTAGGGACAGGGGTCGAGATGAAAAACTGTTTTTT. Encoded protein: CASRDRGRDEKLFF.

The gene calls are TRBV7-2 and TRBJ1-1, with TRBD1 identical over 12 bases. Per germline, CDR1 SGHTA and CDR2 FQGNSA. The CDR3 extends over 15 amino acids. Trimming removed 0 bases from V and 8 bases from J; junction bases left unmatched: 4. The CDR3 DNA reads as TGTGCCAGCAGCTTAGCGCGGGGGACAGGGGGCGAAGCTTTCTTT. Translated: CASSLARGTGGEAFF.

This chain links TRBV10-1 with TRBJ2-5; D gene unclear. This CDR3 is 15 amino acids long. Trimming took 4 bases from V and 2 from J, leaving 14 bases between them. The germline CDR1 and CDR2 sequences are WNHNN and SYGVQD (reference sequence). CDR3 sequence: CASSVIVRVQETQYF. CDR3 DNA: TGCGCCAGCAGTGTAATTGTTAGAGTTCAAGAGACCCAGTACTTC.

This chain connects TRBV7-9 to TRBJ2-3, with D perhaps TRBD2 (6 bases). The CDR3 loop spans 13 amino acids. Germline CDR1 is SEHNR and CDR2 is FQNEAQ (reference sequence). The ends were cut back, 6 bases at V and 4 bases at J, with 11 bases in the middle. The CDR3 DNA is TGTGCCAGCAGAGGTAGCGGCCCAGATACGCAGTATTTT. Protein: CASRGSGPDTQYF.

In this sample, this clone turned up once. This CDR3 is CASSLAGAGGANVLTF. The CDR3 nucleotides are TGTGCCAGCAGCTTGGCAGGGGCCGGCGGGGCCAACGTCCTGACTTTC. The chain couples TRBV5-4 to TRBJ2-6, with D maybe TRBD1 (6 bases). CDR1 is SGHNT and CDR2 is YYREEE in the germline V gene (reference sequence). The V and J ends lost 0 bases and 4 bases respectively, with 11 bases between them. CDR3 size: 16 residues.

The chain employs TRBV21-1 and TRBJ2-5; the table's D call TRBD1 went unverified against the DNA. TRBV21-1 is described as a pseudogene. CDR3 length equals 14 residues. CDR3 protein: CASTPPDRGETQYF. The DNA for the CDR3 is TGTGCCAGCACCCCCCCGGACAGGGGAGAGACCCAGTACTTC.

On this clone itself: Other DNA sequences from this sample encode an identical CDR3 as well. CDR3 nucleotide sequence: TGCGCCAGCAGCTTGGGCCTTGCAGGGTCCTACGAGCAGTACTTC. It yields the protein CASSLGLAGSYEQYF. This chain links TRBV5-1 with TRBJ2-7, with D tentatively TRBD1 (5 bases). The CDR3 covers 15 residues. With 0 bases removed from V and 1 base from J, the gap between germline ends came to 11 bases. Germline assignment: CDR1 SGHRS and CDR2 YFSETQ.

J is TRBJ2-2 and V is TRBV6-4; 11 nucleotides align to TRBD2. V lost 0 bases and J lost 2; bases outside the gene matches: 5. This CDR3 region has 18 residues. The V gene's germline CDR1 is MRHNA and CDR2 SNTAGT. CDR3 sequence (DNA): TGTGCCAGCAGTGACTCGAATAGCGGGAGGGCAAACACCGGGGAGCTGTTTTTT. Encoded protein: CASSDSNSGRANTGELFF.

Here the CDR3 reads CASTPGQVNSPLHF. In DNA, the CDR3 is TGTGCCAGCACCCCGGGACAGGTGAATTCACCCCTCCACTTT. The chain couples TRBV6-5 to TRBJ1-6; TRBD1 agrees at 8 bases. Germline lookup yields CDR1 MNHEY and CDR2 SVGAGI. The J segment lost 7 bases and the V segment lost 7 bases, leaving 6 bases of the junction unmatched. The CDR3 extends over 14 amino acids.

The chain uses TRBV19 and TRBJ2-1, with D possibly being TRBD2 (6 bases). Between the trimmed V and J ends, which lost 1 base and 8 bases, there was a span of 12 bases. Germline V gene data show CDR1 as LNHDA and CDR2 as SQIVND (reference sequence). The CDR3 spans 14 residues. The CDR3 spells CASSIGWGRYEQFF. As DNA, the CDR3 is TGTGCCAGTAGTATAGGGTGGGGGAGGTATGAGCAGTTCTTC.

This chain connects TRBV7-2 to TRBJ1-6, with 8 positions matching TRBD1. V gave up 4 bases and J gave up 6 bases; unmatched junction bases: 8. Germline CDR1 SGHTA, CDR2 FQGNSA. This CDR3 region has 16 residues. In DNA form, the CDR3 reads TGTGCCAGCAGCTCCCGGTGGGGACAGGCTAATTCACCCCTCCACTTT. Translation gives CASSSRWGQANSPLHF.

This chain joins TRBV19 and TRBJ1-2, with 8 bases lining up with TRBD1. Germline V gene data show CDR1 as LNHDA and CDR2 as SQIVND (reference sequence). The CDR3 is 15 amino acids. The J segment lost 3 bases and the V segment lost 5 bases, leaving 8 bases of the junction unmatched. CDR3 DNA: TGTGCCAGTAGTGAGTTCAGGGGGCGAGACTATGGCTACACCTTC. Translating gives CASSEFRGRDYGYTF. Together with reference TRBV19 and TRBJ1-2, the CDR3 gives the full variable domain: DGGITQSPKYLFRKEGQNVTLSCEQNLNHDAMYWYRQDPGQGLRLIYYSQIVNDFQKGDIAEGYSVSREKKESFPLTVTSAQKNPTAFYLCASSEFRGRDYGYTFGSGTRLTVV.

The chain combines TRBV28 with TRBJ1-5, with 7 bases aligning to TRBD1. CDR3 length: 13 amino acids. With V trimmed by 4 bases and J by 7 bases, 4 bases remained unmatched. The germline V gene has CDR1 MDHEN and CDR2 SYDVKM. The CDR3 sequence: CASSSTGFQPQHF. The CDR3 region has the DNA TGTGCCAGCAGTTCGACAGGGTTCCAGCCCCAGCATTTT.

In DNA form, the CDR3 reads TGCGCCAGCAGCCAAGAACTAGCGGGACTCCAAGAGACCCAGTACTTC. Residues: CASSQELAGLQETQYF. The V gene is TRBV4-3, the J gene TRBJ2-5, with TRBD2 matching 10 bases. Unmatched junction bases numbered 2, after V lost 0 bases and J lost 1 base. The germline gives CDR1 LGHNA, CDR2 YSLEER. The CDR3 has 16 residues.

The chain carries TRBV30 and TRBJ1-5; TRBD1 is a possible D gene (6 bases). Germline V gives CDR1 GTSNPN, CDR2 SVGIG (reference sequence). Trimming left V 4 bases short and J 1 base short, with 14 bases between. This CDR3 is built from 15 residues. CDR3 sequence reads: CAWTIGGASNQPQHF. The CDR3 DNA follows: TGTGCCTGGACGATCGGGGGGGCCAGCAATCAGCCCCAGCATTTT. The full variable domain, rest sourced from reference TRBV30 and TRBJ1-5, is SQTIHQWPATLVQPVGSPLSLECTVEGTSNPNLYWYRQAAGRGLQLLFYSVGIGQISSEVPQNLSASRPQDRQFILSSKKLLLSDSGFYLCAWTIGGASNQPQHFGDGTRLSIL.

This clone was counted a few times. This sequence joins TRBV27 and TRBJ2-7; 8 bases are shared with TRBD2. The V segment lost 6 bases and the J segment 1 base; nucleotides outside the gene matches: 8. Germline-derived CDR1 and CDR2 are MNHEY and SMNVEV (reference sequence). This CDR3 is 15 amino acids long. CDR3 coding DNA: TGTGCCAGCAGATCCTCCGGGGGGGGTTCCTACGAGCAGTACTTC. It codes for CASRSSGGGSYEQYF.